A selection of T cell receptor beta chains follows, all from one sample in a study of T cells in Graves' hyperthyroidism and ophthalmopathy. TCRdb recomputed calls from the multiplex PCR reads with MiXCR, one row per CDR3 protein. The repertoire holds roughly 720,000 distinct CDR3 sequences, with 17% as singletons. Sequenced material: blood. Receptors originate from a man in his fifties or sixties with Graves' hyperthyroidism. Each CDR3 is given with its conserved first and last residue. D genes are given only for firm matches.

CDR3aa | len | d_gene | v_gene
CASSEQGAQETQYF | 14 | TRBD1 | TRBV2
CASTPGTAFTSGVSYNEQFF | 20 | TRBD2 | TRBV5-1
CASSLDQSGRPYEQYF | 16 | TRBD2 | TRBV2
CASTEGQNNEQFF | 13 | . | TRBV12-3/TRBV12-4
CASSPSLSRESKAGELFF | 18 | . | TRBV18
CASSFLAGDTGELFF | 15 | TRBD2 | TRBV5-1
CASSRGIAGREQYF | 14 | . | TRBV11-2
CASSPIRWTGGIYGYTF | 17 | TRBD1 | TRBV4-1
CAVGTRLYEQYF | 12 | . | TRBV28
CASRPDSLPTYGYTF | 15 | . | TRBV6-1
CASSLEVSSGSVDEQFF | 17 | TRBD2 | TRBV12-3/TRBV12-4
CSARETSGSTKTQYF | 15 | TRBD2 | TRBV20-1
CASSTGEEWNQPQHF | 15 | . | TRBV5-5
CSVLDYNEQFF | 11 | . | TRBV29-1
CASSLAGQENTEAFF | 15 | TRBD1 | TRBV7-3
CASSTEDEQYF | 11 | . | TRBV5-1
CASSQLGGEDTQYF | 14 | . | TRBV11-2